The clone carrying this T cell receptor (beta chain) was seen a few times. These data come from a study of CD8+ T cells in alopecia areata. Germline CDR1 reads GTSNPN; CDR2 reads SVGIG (reference sequence). The CDR3 sequence is 12 residues long. V gave up 2 bases and J gave up 15 bases, with 18 bases separating them. Following extraction, RNA underwent reverse transcription to cDNA, which served as the sequencing template. The data were produced by immunoSEQ multiplex PCR, yet TCRdb's version contains in-frame clones alone and is incomplete. The sample has more than 9,000 clones, 50% to 60% seen once; the top ten hold around 15%. Collected material from alopecia areata patients comprised lesional scalp punch biopsies and peripheral blood.

The rearrangement links TRBV30 to TRBJ2-3; D remains ambiguous. Sequenced sample: skin. The sequence was collected from a human donor with alopecia areata. CDR3 in amino acids: CAWSRFLETCYF. CDR3 bases: TGTGCCTGGAGTCGGTTTTTAGAGACCTGTTATTTT.